This entry lists 20 T cell receptor beta chains sequenced from one sample in a study of T cell changes during pregnancy in multiple sclerosis (dated by TCRdb to the late 2010s). Library construction relied on the immunoSEQ multiplex PCR assay. The table was pulled from immuneACCESS by TCRdb, which kept in-frame rearrangements only. Such tables lose some clones; where checked, under half of the loss comes from unresolved V genes, and the rest has no known cause. Within this sample are about 85,000 clones, with roughly 90% of them counted one time only. The ten largest clones capture over 2% of the sample. The sequenced sample was peripheral blood, obtained in the first trimester of pregnancy. The receptor set was obtained from a female donor with multiple sclerosis, enrolled in a pregnancy study.

The chain is built from TRBV30 and TRBJ2-4; D may be TRBD1 (6 bases). The CDR3 has 19 residues. Germline loops: CDR1 GTSNPN, CDR2 SVGIG (reference sequence). Trimming stripped 3 bases from V and 0 bases from J, with 24 bases between. The DNA of the CDR3 is TGTGCCTGGAGCCCTCCGCTATCGTACAGGGTTCCAGCCAAAAACATTCAGTACTTC. Translated, it gives CAWSPPLSYRVPAKNIQYF.

The chain has TRBV27 and TRBJ2-5; weak D call: TRBD2 (5 bases). Germline V CDR1 and CDR2: MNHEY, SMNVEV (reference sequence). Trimming took off 4 bases at V and 5 bases at J, with 14 bases between the two ends. This CDR3 spans 14 amino acids. CDR3 sequence (DNA): TGTGCCAGCAGTTCACACGGGGAACGGGAGACCCAGTACTTC. It is translated as CASSSHGERETQYF.

The chain carries TRBV5-4 and TRBJ2-4; TRBD2 is a possible D gene (6 bases). The CDR3 contains 16 residues. Trimming removed 0 bases at V and 5 bases at J, with 15 bases between. Per the germline V gene, CDR1 is SGHNT and CDR2 is YYREEE (reference sequence). The CDR3 spells CASSLGGDLKQNIQYF. The DNA for the CDR3 is TGTGCCAGCAGCTTGGGGGGGGACTTGAAACAAAACATTCAGTACTTC.

A word on this clone: A junction boundary mismatches the germline segment, possibly from a read error. The rearrangement joins TRBV7-6 to TRBJ2-7; tentative D call: TRBD2 (6 bases). Germline V lookup: CDR1 SGHVS, CDR2 FNYEAQ. There are 14 residues in the CDR3. In nucleotides, the CDR3 is TGTGCCAGCAGCTTATCGGAGGGCACCTATGAGCAGTACTTC. As protein: CASSLSEGTYEQYF. The full variable domain, rest sourced from reference TRBV7-6 and TRBJ2-7, is GAGVSQSPRYKVTKRGQDVALRCDPISGHVSLYWYRQALGQGPEFLTYFNYEAQQDKSGLPNDRFSAERPEGSISTLTIQRTEQRDSAMYRCASSLSEGTYEQYFGPGTRLTVT.

The genes are TRBV19 and TRBJ2-1, with a possible D match to TRBD2 (5 bases). Between the trimmed V and J ends, which lost 4 bases and 10 bases, there was a span of 14 bases. Germline CDR1 is LNHDA and CDR2 is SQIVND (reference sequence). The CDR3 totals 13 residues. CDR3 residues: CASSTTRWEEQFF. CDR3 coding DNA: TGTGCCAGTAGTACGACCCGGTGGGAGGAGCAGTTCTTC.

The J gene is TRBJ2-5, the V gene TRBV29-1; a weak D match, TRBD2 (6 bases). Between the trimmed V and J ends, which lost 1 base and 2 bases, there was a span of 8 bases. The germline V gene encodes CDR1 SQVTM and CDR2 ANQGSEA. CDR3 size: 13 residues. CDR3 DNA sequence: TGCAGCGTTGAAGGTAGCGGTCAAGAGACCCAGTACTTC. This encodes CSVEGSGQETQYF. The full variable domain, its missing parts supplied by reference TRBV29-1 and TRBJ2-5, is SAVISQKPSRDICQRGTSLTIQCQVDSQVTMMFWYRQQPGQSLTLIATANQGSEATYESGFVIDKFPISRPNLTFSTLTVSNMSPEDSSIYLCSVEGSGQETQYFGPGTRLLVL.

The V call is TRBV7-6, the J call TRBJ2-7; D not resolved. CDR3 length: 13 residues. V shed 0 bases and J shed 4 bases, with 7 bases lying between them. CDR1 and CDR2 from the germline V gene are SGHVS and FNYEAQ. CDR3 sequence reads: CASSLAGEYEQYF. CDR3 DNA sequence: TGTGCCAGCAGCTTAGCGGGCGAATACGAGCAGTACTTC.

The rearrangement joins TRBV6-5 to TRBJ1-1, with no clear D. V shed 6 bases and J shed 1 base, with 9 bases lying between them. This CDR3 is built from 13 residues. Germline V CDR1 and CDR2: MNHEY, SVGAGI. The CDR3 nucleotides are TGTGCCAGCAGCCCTACTAGGAACACTGAAGCTTTCTTT. It specifies CASSPTRNTEAFF.

In its sample, this clone was seen once. The V and J genes are TRBV7-2 and TRBJ2-5; perhaps TRBD1 as D (6 bases). V lost 4 bases and J lost 2, with 8 bases in between. This CDR3 spans 13 amino acids. Germline V gene sequence: CDR1 SGHTA, CDR2 FQGNSA. The CDR3, as DNA: TGTGCCAGCAGCTCGGACAGTCAAGAGACCCAGTACTTC. Encoded protein: CASSSDSQETQYF.

This clone was observed a single time. V gene TRBV2 combines with J gene TRBJ2-1, with a weak D call TRBD2 (6 bases). Deletions cut 5 bases from V and 9 bases from J, with 14 bases between. The germline V gene encodes CDR1 SNHLY and CDR2 FYNNEI. The CDR3 extends over 13 amino acids. CDR3 amino acids: CASSPGLSREQFF. CDR3 in DNA: TGTGCCAGCAGTCCCGGACTATCTCGTGAGCAGTTCTTC.

DNA of the CDR3: TGTGCCAGTAGTATAAATCCCAGGGTCACCGGGGAGCTGTTTTTT. It codes for CASSINPRVTGELFF. The V call is TRBV19, the J call TRBJ2-2; D might be TRBD1 (5 bases). CDR3 length: 15 residues. V was shortened by 2 bases and J by 4 bases, with 11 bases between the two germline ends. Germline V gene lookup returns CDR1 LNHDA and CDR2 SQIVND (reference sequence).

V gene TRBV2 combines with J gene TRBJ2-7; perhaps TRBD1 as D (5 bases). The CDR3 has 13 residues. Trimming left V 7 bases short and J 1 base short, with 11 bases between. Germline lookup yields CDR1 SNHLY and CDR2 FYNNEI. The chain's CDR3 is CASKQDQSYEQYF. In DNA, the CDR3 is TGTGCCAGCAAACAGGATCAGTCCTACGAGCAGTACTTC.

The rearrangement uses TRBV2 and TRBJ1-5; D gene unclear. The length of the CDR3 is 13 residues. V lost 7 bases, J lost 4 bases, and 11 bases lay in between. Germline values: CDR1 SNHLY, CDR2 FYNNEI. The CDR3 bases are TGTGCCAGCAAATTGCACGGGAATCAGCCCCAGCATTTT. This encodes CASKLHGNQPQHF.

The chain carries TRBV5-5 and TRBJ1-2, with D unclear. This CDR3 contains 15 residues. Deletions cut 4 bases from V and 0 bases from J, with 13 bases between. The germline gives CDR1 SGHKS, CDR2 YYEKEE (reference sequence). CDR3 in amino acids: CASSRTSETNYGYTF. The CDR3 DNA sequence: TGTGCCAGCAGCAGAACAAGTGAAACTAACTATGGCTACACCTTC.

The rearrangement links TRBV11-3 to TRBJ1-1; D ambiguous. Per the germline V gene, CDR1 is SGHNT and CDR2 is YENEEA. V was pared by 5 bases and J by 9 bases, with 16 bases between. The CDR3 has 13 residues. Here the CDR3 DNA reads TGTGCCAGCAGCCCAAGAGGGTGGATTCAAGCTTTCTTT. Protein: CASSPRGWIQAFF.

The V gene is TRBV30, the J gene TRBJ1-4, with a possible D match to TRBD1 (5 bases). The germline V and J ends were trimmed by 1 base and 12 bases, with 9 bases remaining between them. CDR3 length equals 11 residues. Germline CDR1 GTSNPN, CDR2 SVGIG (reference sequence). CDR3 residues: CAWSGRRELFF. The CDR3 DNA reads TGTGCCTGGAGTGGTCGCAGGGAACTGTTTTTT.

The chain joins TRBV11-3 to TRBJ2-7; D is uncertain. The CDR3 covers 15 residues. The germline CDR1 and CDR2 sequences are SGHNT and YENEEA. V was shortened by 1 base and J by 2 bases, with 12 bases between the two germline ends. CDR3 nucleotides: TGTGCCAGCAGCTTAGGGCGGCGGAGCACCTACGAGCAGTACTTC. This encodes CASSLGRRSTYEQYF.

This chain connects TRBV5-5 to TRBJ2-3, with D hard to call. Germline CDR1 and CDR2: SGHKS and YYEKEE (reference sequence). The CDR3 covers 11 residues. V was cut by 0 bases and J by 11 bases, with 7 bases left in between. The CDR3 loop reads CASSLVVGQYF. CDR3 bases: TGTGCCAGCAGCTTGGTAGTCGGGCAGTATTTT.

The chain uses TRBV7-9 and TRBJ1-1, with D possibly TRBD1 on 6 matching bases. Between the trimmed V and J ends, which lost 2 bases and 5 bases, there was a span of 12 bases. This CDR3 comprises 14 residues. Germline V CDR1 and CDR2: SEHNR, FQNEAQ (reference sequence). CDR3 residues: CASSLLQGGTEAFF. DNA for the CDR3: TGTGCCAGCAGCTTATTACAGGGTGGGACTGAAGCTTTCTTT.

V and J are TRBV6-5 and TRBJ1-2; D perhaps matches TRBD1 (6 bases). The CDR3 length is 15 residues. Trimming removed 5 bases from V and 4 bases from J, with 17 bases in between. Germline CDR1 and CDR2: MNHEY and SVGAGI. DNA for the CDR3: TGTGCCAGCAGTGCCTCTCCACAGGGATCCTATGGCTACACCTTC. Translated: CASSASPQGSYGYTF.